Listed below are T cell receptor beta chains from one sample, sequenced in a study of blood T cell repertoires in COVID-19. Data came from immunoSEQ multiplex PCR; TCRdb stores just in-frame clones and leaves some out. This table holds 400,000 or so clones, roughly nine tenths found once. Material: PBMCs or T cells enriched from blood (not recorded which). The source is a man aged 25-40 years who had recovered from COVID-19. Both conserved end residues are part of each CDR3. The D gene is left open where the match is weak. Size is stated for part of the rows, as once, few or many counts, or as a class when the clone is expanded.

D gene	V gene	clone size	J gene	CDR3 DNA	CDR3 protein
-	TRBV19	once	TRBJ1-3	TGTGCCAGTAGTATTCAGGGGAGTTCTGGAAACACCATATATTTT	CASSIQGSSGNTIYF
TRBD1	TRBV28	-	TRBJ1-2	TGTGCCAGCAGTGGCCACCGGAATCCCCCTCGGACAGGGAGTGGCTACACCTTC	CASSGHRNPPRTGSGYTF
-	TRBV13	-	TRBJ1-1	TGTGCCAGCAGCGCATACAGGAACACTGAAGCTTTCTTT	CASSAYRNTEAFF
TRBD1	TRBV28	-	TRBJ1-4	TGTGCCAGCAGTGTCCAACAGGGGATCCCGAATGAAAAACTGTTTTTT	CASSVQQGIPNEKLFF
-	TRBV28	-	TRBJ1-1	TGTGCCAGCAGTCGGCAGGGGAGCACTGAAGCTTTCTTT	CASSRQGSTEAFF
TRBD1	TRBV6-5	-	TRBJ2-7	TGTGCCAGCGGACAGGGGGTAAACTACGAGCAGTACTTC	CASGQGVNYEQYF
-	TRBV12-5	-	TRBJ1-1	TGTGCTAGTGGTTTGGCTCCAGGGACTGAAGCTTTCTTT	CASGLAPGTEAFF
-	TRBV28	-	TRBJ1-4	TGTGCCAGCAGTGGGGACATTGAAAAACTGTTTTTT	CASSGDIEKLFF
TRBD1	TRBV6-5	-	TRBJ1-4	TGTGCCAGCAGTCACGACAGGGGAGATGAAAAACTGTTTTTT	CASSHDRGDEKLFF
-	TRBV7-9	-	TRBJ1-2	TGTGCCAGTAGCCGGGATTCTAACTATGGCTACACCTTC	CASSRDSNYGYTF
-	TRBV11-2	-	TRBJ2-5	TGTGCCAGCAGCCTCCAAGAGACCCAGTACTTC	CASSLQETQYF
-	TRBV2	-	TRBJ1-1	TGTGCCACCTCTGAGGAGGAAATGAACACTGAAGCTTTCTTT	CATSEEEMNTEAFF
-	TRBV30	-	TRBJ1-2	TGTGCCTGGTCAGGGAATACCTATGGCTACACCTTC	CAWSGNTYGYTF
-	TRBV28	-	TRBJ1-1	TGTGCCAGCAACAACAGGCCAGTCACTGAAGCTTTCTTT	CASNNRPVTEAFF
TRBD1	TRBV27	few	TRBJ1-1	TGTGCCAGCAGTTTCAGGGGGTACACTGAAGCTTTCTTT	CASSFRGYTEAFF
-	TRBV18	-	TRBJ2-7	TGTGCCAGCTCACCCCGCAGGGAGGAGGCGGGCCTCAACTACGAGCAGTACTTC	CASSPRREEAGLNYEQYF
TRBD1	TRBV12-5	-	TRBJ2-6	TGTGCTAGTGGCGGACAGGGGGGATCCTCTGGGGCCAACGTCCTGACTTTC	CASGGQGGSSGANVLTF
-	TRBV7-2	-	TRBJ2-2	TGTGCCAGCAGCTTAGACAGTACCGGGGAGCTGTTTTTT	CASSLDSTGELFF
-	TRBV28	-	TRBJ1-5	TGTGCCAGCAGTTTGCAGAGGATGCATGATCGAAAGCCCCAGCATTTT	CASSLQRMHDRKPQHF
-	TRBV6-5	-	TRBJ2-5	TGTGCCAGCAGTTACGCGGGTCTACAAGAGACCCAGTACTTC	CASSYAGLQETQYF
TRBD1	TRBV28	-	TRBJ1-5	TGTGCCAGCAGAGAGACAGGGTACCAGCCCCAGCATTTT	CASRETGYQPQHF
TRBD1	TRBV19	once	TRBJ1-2	TGTGCCAGTAGTATCCTGACAGGGGGCGCCGAGGGCTACACCTTC	CASSILTGGAEGYTF
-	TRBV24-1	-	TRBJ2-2	TGTGCCACCAGTGACCTAACACGAAAGGGGGCGAACACCGGGGAGCTGTTTTTT	CATSDLTRKGANTGELFF
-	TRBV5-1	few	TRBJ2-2	TGCGCCAGCAGCGAACAACAGGGTAGCACCGGGGAGCTGTTTTTT	CASSEQQGSTGELFF
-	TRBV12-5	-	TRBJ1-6	TGTGCTAGTGGTTTGGTGGTCACGAGCTCCTATAATTCACCCCTCCACTTT	CASGLVVTSSYNSPLHF
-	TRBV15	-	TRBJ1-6	TGTGCCACGAGTGAAAGGAGAAGCTCCTATAATTCACCCCTCCACTTT	CATSERRSSYNSPLHF
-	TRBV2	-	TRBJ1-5	TGTGCCAGCAGTGAGAGTCAGCGCCAGCATTTT	CASSESQRQHF
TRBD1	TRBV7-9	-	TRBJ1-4	TGTGCCAGCAGCTGGACAGGACGCGGTGAAAAACTGTTTTTT	CASSWTGRGEKLFF
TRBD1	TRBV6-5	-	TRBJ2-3	TGTGCCAGCAGCTACGGGACAGGGGGCGGAGATACGCAGTATTTT	CASSYGTGGGDTQYF
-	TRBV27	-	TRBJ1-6	TGTGCCAGCAGCTCTTTAGAGGGGGGGCAGGTCTATAATTCACCCCTCCACTTT	CASSSLEGGQVYNSPLHF
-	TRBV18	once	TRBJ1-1	TGTGCCAGCTCACCACCGGGGGGGAGGGATGGAGGAGCTTTCTTT	CASSPPGGRDGGAFF
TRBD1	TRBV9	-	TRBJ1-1	TGTGCCAGCAGCGGGACAGGGATAGAGAGGAACACTGAAGCTTTCTTT	CASSGTGIERNTEAFF
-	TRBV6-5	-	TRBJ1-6	TGTTCGCGGGCGGCATCCCCCCTCCACTTT	CSRAASPLHF
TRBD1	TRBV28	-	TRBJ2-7	TGTGCCAGCAGTTTGGGGACAGGGGCCCTCTACGAGCAGTACTTC	CASSLGTGALYEQYF
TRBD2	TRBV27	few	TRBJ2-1	TGTGCCAGCAGTTTATCGTTTAGCGGGAGGCTTTCCTACAATGAGCAGTTCTTC	CASSLSFSGRLSYNEQFF
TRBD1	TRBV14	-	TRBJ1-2	TGTGCCAGCAGCCAGGCCGGACAGGGGGGACTCCGGGGCTACACCTTC	CASSQAGQGGLRGYTF
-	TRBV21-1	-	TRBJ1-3	TGTGCCAGCAGCAAATCCCGGGACAGGAGCTCTGGAAACACCATATATTTT	CASSKSRDRSSGNTIYF
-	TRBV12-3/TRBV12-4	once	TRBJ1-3	TGTGCCAGCAGTCTCTACTCTGGAAACACCATATATTTT	CASSLYSGNTIYF
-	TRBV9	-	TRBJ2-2	TGTGCCAGCAGCGACAGGGTATCAAGCGGGGAGCTGTTTTTT	CASSDRVSSGELFF
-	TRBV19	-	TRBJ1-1	TGTGCCAGTAGTACGAAGGGGGATGGCACTGAAGCTTTCTTT	CASSTKGDGTEAFF
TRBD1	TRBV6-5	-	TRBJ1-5	TGTGCCAGCAGTCGGGACAGGGGTAGCAATCAGCCCCAGCATTTT	CASSRDRGSNQPQHF
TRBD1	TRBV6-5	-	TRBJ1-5	TGTGCCAGCACCGGGACAGGGACCAGGGCCCAGCATTTT	CASTGTGTRAQHF
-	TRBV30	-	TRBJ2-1	TGTGCCTGGAACCCTAATAACAATGAGCAGTTCTTC	CAWNPNNNEQFF
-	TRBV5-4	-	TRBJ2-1	TGTGCCAGCAGCCTGGTCGGGGGAAGCAATGAGCAGTTCTTC	CASSLVGGSNEQFF
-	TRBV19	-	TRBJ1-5	TGTGCCAGTAGTATGAGTGCGTGGCAGCCCCAGCATTTT	CASSMSAWQPQHF
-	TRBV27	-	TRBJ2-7	TGTGCCAGCAGTTTAGGGGGGAAGGTTTACGAGCAGTACTTC	CASSLGGKVYEQYF
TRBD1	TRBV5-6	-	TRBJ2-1	TGTGCCAGCAGCACCGGGACAGGGGTTAATGAGCAGTTCTTC	CASSTGTGVNEQFF
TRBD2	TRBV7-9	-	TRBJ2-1	TGTGCCAGCAGCTGGGCAGTGGCTAGCGGGAGGGGCAATGAGCAGTTCTTC	CASSWAVASGRGNEQFF
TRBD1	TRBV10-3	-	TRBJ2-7	TGTGCCATCAGTGAGAGGGGACAGGGGGTGGGGCAGTACTTC	CAISERGQGVGQYF
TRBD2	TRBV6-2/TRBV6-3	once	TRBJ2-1	TGTGCCAGCAGTTACCTGGCGGGAGTAGCCTACAATGAGCAGTTCTTC	CASSYLAGVAYNEQFF
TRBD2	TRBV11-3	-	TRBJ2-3	TGTGCCAGCAGCTCGGGACTAGCGGGAGTCTTTGCAGATACGCAGTATTTT	CASSSGLAGVFADTQYF
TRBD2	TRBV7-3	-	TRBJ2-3	TGTGCCAGCAGCTTAGGCCTAGCGGGAGTGGGTACAGATACGCAGTATTTT	CASSLGLAGVGTDTQYF
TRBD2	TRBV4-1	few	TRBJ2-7	TGCGCCAGCAGCCAAGGCCCCCTAGCGGGATACGAGCAGTACTTC	CASSQGPLAGYEQYF
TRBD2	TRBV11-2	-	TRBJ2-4	TGTGCCAGCAGCTTAGTCCCTAGCGGGAGTGCCAAAAACATTCAGTACTTC	CASSLVPSGSAKNIQYF
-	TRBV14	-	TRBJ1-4	TGTGCCAGCTCTTCGCCGCAGGGGTACCCTAATGAAAAACTGTTTTTT	CASSSPQGYPNEKLFF
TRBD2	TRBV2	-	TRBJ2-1	TGTGCCAGCAGTAGCGGGAGAGGCTCCTACAATGAGCAGTTCTTC	CASSSGRGSYNEQFF